Listed here are 25 T cell receptor beta chains from one sample, sequenced in a study of T-cell memory formation after mild COVID-19. MiXCR, run by TCRdb on the 5' RACE reads, gives a single entry per CDR3 protein. The table records about 130,000 distinct CDR3 sequences, approximately 17% of them present only once. Sequenced: PBMCs or a T cell subset sorted from them (not recorded which). The receptor source for this set is a man aged 18 to 29 who had mild COVID-19 (a few samples of this study predate the infection). Cell type and time point are not known.

This clonotype was observed many times. The rearrangement links TRBV6-4 to TRBJ2-3; 10 nucleotides align to TRBD2. Germline trimming cut 3 bases from V and 2 bases from J; bases unmatched to any gene: 2. The CDR3 sequence is 15 residues long. Germline V gene sequence: CDR1 MRHNA, CDR2 SNTAGT. The CDR3 loop reads CASSESGGATDTQYF. DNA of the CDR3: TGTGCCAGCAGTGAAAGCGGGGGGGCCACAGATACGCAGTATTTT.

The rearrangement joins TRBV18 to TRBJ1-3; D possibly corresponds to TRBD1 (6 bases). From germline, CDR1 is KGHSH and CDR2 LQKENI. Trimming removed 1 base at V and 0 bases at J, with 10 bases between. The CDR3 has 16 amino acids. The CDR3 DNA sequence: TGTGCCAGCTCACCACAGGACAGCTACTCTGGAAACACCATATATTTT. This encodes CASSPQDSYSGNTIYF.

This clonotype was found a few times. The chain carries TRBV6-5 and TRBJ2-5; 13 bases match TRBD2. Losses at the gene ends were 6 bases for V and 6 bases for J; bases not matched to a gene: 7. Germline V gives CDR1 MNHEY, CDR2 SVGAGI. The CDR3 is 15 amino acids. CDR3 coding DNA: TGTGCCAGCAGCCCCGGGACTAGCGGGGCAAAGACCCAGTACTTC. This translates into CASSPGTSGAKTQYF.

The chain has TRBV3-1 and TRBJ2-7, with 8 bases identical to TRBD2. After removal of 1 base from V and 2 bases from J, the junction contained 4 bases not matched to a gene. Germline V gene lookup returns CDR1 LGHDT and CDR2 YNNKEL (reference sequence). This CDR3 is built from 15 residues. The CDR3 region has the DNA TGTGCCAGCAGCCAAGTGGCTAGCGGGCCCTACGAGCAGTACTTC. It encodes CASSQVASGPYEQYF.

This clonotype has just a few counts. This rearrangement joins TRBV4-3 to TRBJ2-5; D might be TRBD1 or TRBD2, each matching 5 bases. The CDR3 runs to 16 residues. Germline CDR1 LGHNA, CDR2 YSLEER. V dropped 1 base and J dropped 0 bases, with 12 bases sitting between them. The CDR3 sequence is CASSQAPWGNQETQYF. The CDR3 DNA is TGCGCCAGCAGCCAAGCCCCTTGGGGGAACCAAGAGACCCAGTACTTC.

The chain is built from TRBV5-1 and TRBJ1-2; D unclear. This CDR3 contains 14 residues. The germline V gene encodes CDR1 SGHRS and CDR2 YFSETQ. V was pared by 1 base and J by 2 bases, with 9 bases between. The CDR3 sequence is CASSLTEANYGYTF. The CDR3 region has the DNA TGCGCCAGCAGCTTGACAGAAGCCAACTATGGCTACACCTTC.

This clonotype was seen ten or more times. This chain joins TRBV7-2 and TRBJ2-5; D remains ambiguous. The V and J ends lost 1 base and 4 bases respectively, with 4 bases between them. This CDR3 spans 12 amino acids. Germline CDR1 is SGHTA and CDR2 is FQGNSA. This CDR3 is CASSLVVETQYF. The CDR3 nucleotides are TGTGCCAGCAGCTTAGTAGTAGAGACCCAGTACTTC.

This clonotype was counted between two and nine times. J is TRBJ1-5 and V is TRBV5-5; 11 bases are a match to TRBD1. Unmatched junction bases numbered 3, after V lost 3 bases and J lost 7 bases. The CDR3 has 14 residues. The V gene's germline CDR1 is SGHKS and CDR2 YYEKEE (reference sequence). The CDR3 loop is CASSWTGGLQPQHF. DNA for the CDR3: TGTGCCAGCAGCTGGACAGGGGGCTTGCAGCCCCAGCATTTT.

This clonotype was counted ten times or more. The chain couples TRBV3-1 to TRBJ1-2; a possible D gene is TRBD1 (5 bases). There are 15 residues in the CDR3. From germline, CDR1 is LGHDT and CDR2 YNNKEL (reference sequence). V was shortened by 0 bases and J by 14 bases, with 22 bases between the two germline ends. CDR3 sequence reads: CASSQERSDGRTKTF. The CDR3 region has the DNA TGTGCCAGCAGCCAAGAAAGGTCGGATGGGCGGACAAAGACCTTC.

This clonotype was detected ten times or more. The chain employs TRBV29-1 and TRBJ2-3; D is unclear. The CDR3 has 10 amino acids. CDR1 and CDR2 (germline): SQVTM, ANQGSEA. The V and J ends lost 3 bases and 15 bases respectively, with 13 bases between them. The CDR3, as DNA: TGCAGCGTTGAGTTCCCGACCACTTATTTT. It codes for CSVEFPTTYF.

This clonotype turned up a few times. The chain recombines TRBV7-9 with TRBJ2-3; D not resolved. Trimming cost V 6 bases and J 2 bases, with 21 bases left between them. Germline V gives CDR1 SEHNR, CDR2 FQNEAQ (reference sequence). CDR3 length: 17 amino acids. As DNA, the CDR3 is TGTGCCAGCAGGGGAACGGATCGCCGCGACAACACAGATACGCAGTATTTT. It is translated as CASRGTDRRDNTDTQYF. The variable domain in full, completed from reference TRBV7-9 and TRBJ2-3, reads DTGVSQNPRHKITKRGQNVTFRCDPISEHNRLYWYRQTLGQGPEFLTYFQNEAQLEKSRLLSDRFSAERPKGSFSTLEIQRTEQGDSAMYLCASRGTDRRDNTDTQYFGPGTRLTVL.

This clonotype occurred a few times. This rearrangement joins TRBV7-2 to TRBJ2-7, with D possibly called TRBD1 or TRBD2 (5 bases each). The CDR3 length is 15 residues. V lost 2 bases and J lost 2, with 13 bases in between. Germline loops: CDR1 SGHTA, CDR2 FQGNSA. Here the CDR3 DNA reads TGTGCCAGCAGCTTACGAAGGGGACCGACCTACGAGCAGTACGTC. This translates into CASSLRRGPTYEQYV.

This clonotype was found a few times. This chain links TRBV5-1 with TRBJ2-1; 7 positions agree with TRBD2. Looked up from germline, CDR1 is SGHRS and CDR2 is YFSETQ. The CDR3 totals 15 residues. The V and J ends lost 4 bases and 0 bases, in that order; junction bases with no gene match: 4. The CDR3 nucleotides are TGCGCCAGCAGCGTAAGCGGGGACTCCTACAATGAGCAGTTCTTC. It codes for CASSVSGDSYNEQFF.

This clonotype was seen only a few times. CDR3 residues: CASTLWGVQETQYF. In DNA form, the CDR3 reads TGTGCCAGCACCCTGTGGGGGGTACAAGAGACCCAGTACTTC. The chain couples TRBV12-3 or TRBV12-4 to TRBJ2-5; the D gene is possibly TRBD2 (6 bases). The CDR3 is 14 amino acids. Trimming removed 7 bases from V and 2 bases from J, with 14 bases in between.

The CDR3: CASKDPRGTASNQPQHF. The DNA for the CDR3 is TGTGCCAGCAAAGACCCAAGGGGAACAGCAAGCAATCAGCCCCAGCATTTT. This chain uses TRBV6-2 or TRBV6-3 with TRBJ1-5, with D perhaps matching TRBD1 (5 bases). There are 17 residues in the CDR3. Germline V gene data show CDR1 as MNHEY and CDR2 as SVGEGT. Trimming left V 7 bases short and J 1 base short, with 20 bases between.

This clonotype showed up many times. The chain has TRBV7-9 and TRBJ2-7; D is possibly TRBD1 or TRBD2 (5 bases each). Germline loops: CDR1 SEHNR, CDR2 FQNEAQ (reference sequence). V lost 3 bases, J lost 3 bases, and 9 bases lay in between. The CDR3 is made up of 13 amino acids. The CDR3 loop is CASSFRDVYEQYF. The CDR3 nucleotides read TGTGCCAGCAGCTTCCGGGACGTCTACGAGCAGTACTTC.

The table lists this clonotype with a few counts. In DNA, the CDR3 is TGTGCCAGCAGTTTTGTCCCGAACACCGGGGAGCTGTTTTTT. This encodes CASSFVPNTGELFF. The chain has TRBV12-3 or TRBV12-4 and TRBJ2-2, with D uncertain. The CDR3 length is 14 residues. Trimming cost V 3 bases and J 0 bases, with 5 bases left between them.

The V gene is TRBV27, the J gene TRBJ1-2, with 7 nucleotides matching TRBD1. The V segment lost 2 bases and the J segment 4 bases; nucleotides outside the gene matches: 4. This CDR3 is 14 amino acids long. The germline gives CDR1 MNHEY, CDR2 SMNVEV (reference sequence). CDR3 in amino acids: CASSLKGASYGYTF. CDR3 DNA sequence: TGTGCCAGCAGTTTAAAGGGGGCAAGCTATGGCTACACCTTC.

In its sample, this clonotype was seen a few times. The chain carries TRBV7-9 and TRBJ2-2, with 9 bases aligning to TRBD2. The germline V gene encodes CDR1 SEHNR and CDR2 FQNEAQ (reference sequence). The CDR3 consists of 16 residues. V lost 5 bases and J lost 7; bases outside the gene matches: 11. The CDR3 here is CASSPPRAGGNGELFF. CDR3 nucleotide sequence: TGTGCCAGCAGCCCTCCCCGGGCGGGAGGGAACGGGGAGCTGTTTTTT.

This rearrangement joins TRBV6-6 to TRBJ1-2; no clear D gene. CDR1 MNHNY and CDR2 SVGAGI come from the germline V gene (reference sequence). V lost 5 bases and J lost 3, with 13 bases in between. CDR3 length: 14 amino acids. CDR3 loop: CASSEPGVYYGYTF. CDR3 nucleotide sequence: TGTGCCAGCAGTGAGCCCGGTGTATACTATGGCTACACCTTC.

This chain links TRBV10-3 with TRBJ1-2; the D is unclear. The V and J ends lost 0 bases and 6 bases respectively, with 11 bases between them. Germline loops: CDR1 ENHRY, CDR2 SYGVKD. The CDR3 totals 14 residues. The CDR3 protein is CAISESIGIDGYTF. For the CDR3, the DNA is TGTGCCATCAGTGAGTCGATCGGGATTGATGGCTACACCTTC.

This clonotype was counted between two and nine times. V gene TRBV20-1 combines with J gene TRBJ2-3, with 10 nucleotides matching TRBD1. Germline assignment: CDR1 DFQATT and CDR2 SNEGSKA (reference sequence). V was clipped by 2 bases and J by 4 bases; unmatched bases: 9. The CDR3 has 16 amino acids. The CDR3 bases are TGCAGTGCTAGATCACTCCCGGGACAGGGGTCAGATACGCAGTATTTT. Its protein product is CSARSLPGQGSDTQYF.

The chain carries TRBV20-1 and TRBJ2-7, with D possibly matching TRBD2 (6 bases). CDR1 and CDR2 from the germline V gene are DFQATT and SNEGSKA (reference sequence). This CDR3 spans 14 amino acids. The ends were cut back, 0 bases at V and 2 bases at J, with 11 bases in the middle. The CDR3: CSAREGEAAYEQYF. Here the CDR3 DNA reads TGCAGTGCTAGAGAGGGGGAGGCGGCCTACGAGCAGTACTTC.

This chain links TRBV7-3 with TRBJ2-3; D ambiguous. V lost 4 bases to trimming and J lost 5 bases, with 19 bases between them. The CDR3 is made up of 16 amino acids. Per the germline V gene, CDR1 is SGHTA and CDR2 is FQGTGA. The CDR3: CASSSKRSTPGDTQYF. DNA for the CDR3: TGTGCCAGCAGCTCAAAACGGAGTACCCCCGGAGATACGCAGTATTTT.

This clonotype was detected a few times. The chain links TRBV7-2 to TRBJ2-2; 8 nucleotides agree with TRBD1. CDR1 is SGHTA, CDR2 FQGNSA, per germline. The CDR3 covers 15 residues. V lost 4 bases and J lost 4; bases outside the gene matches: 5. Here the CDR3 DNA reads TGTGCCAGCAGCTCGGACAGGGCCTTCACCGGGGAGCTGTTTTTT. Residues: CASSSDRAFTGELFF.